The 5 T cell receptor beta chains presented below share a single source sample, sequenced in a study of shared clonotypes between healthy human individuals (dated by TCRdb to 2018 to 2021). Library preparation employed the immunoSEQ multiplex PCR assay. This is the immuneACCESS table as TCRdb keeps it, with only in-frame sequences that have V and J called. A part of the clones is gone; compared with another copy, unresolved V genes explain less than half, and the rest is unexplained. The table for this sample lists roughly 770,000 clones; approximately 96% of them were counted only once. The ten largest make up less than 0.25% of the sample. CD8 naive samples were CD45RO-negative cells positively selected for CCR7, giving a CD45RA+CCR7+ population that excluded TemRA cells. Material for sequencing was naive CD8+ T cells sorted from blood. In light of the paper, this sample's cell subset or site label describes: CD45RA+CCR7+. The receptors here all came from a young man in good health.

Regarding this clone: The sample contains more than one DNA sequence encoding this CDR3. The CDR3 loop is CASSLSGPGELFF. CDR3 bases: TGTGCCAGCAGTTTGTCAGGTCCCGGGGAGCTGTTTTTT. V and J are TRBV27 and TRBJ2-2, with D uncertain. The V end was cut by 3 bases, the J end by 6 bases, with 8 bases between. The CDR3 runs 13 residues. Germline assignment: CDR1 MNHEY and CDR2 SMNVEV (reference sequence).

This rearrangement joins TRBV6-1 to TRBJ2-3; 8 bases match TRBD1. CDR3 size: 14 residues. Germline V lookup: CDR1 MNHNS, CDR2 SASEGT. The junction had 6 bases not matched to a gene; V was cut back by 6 bases and J by 4 bases. The CDR3 loop is CASRPGQVPDTQYF. The CDR3 region has the DNA TGTGCCAGCAGGCCGGGACAGGTGCCAGATACGCAGTATTTT.

CDR3 residues: CASSFPANPGNTQYF. For the CDR3, the DNA is TGTGCCAGCAGCTTCCCGGCCAACCCGGGAAATACGCAGTATTTT. The chain carries TRBV7-9 and TRBJ2-3; a possible D gene is TRBD2 (5 bases). V was pared by 3 bases and J by 7 bases, with 17 bases between. The CDR3 is 15 residues long. Germline-derived CDR1 and CDR2 are SEHNR and FQNEAQ (reference sequence).

This clone appeared a single time. The chain links TRBV14 to TRBJ1-4; 7 bases match TRBD1. The V segment lost 3 bases and the J segment 3 bases; nucleotides outside the gene matches: 4. Germline V gene lookup returns CDR1 SGHDN and CDR2 FVKESK. The CDR3 is 15 amino acids. CDR3 coding DNA: TGTGCCAGCAGCCACCGGGACAGTTCTAATGAAAAACTGTTTTTT. The encoded protein is CASSHRDSSNEKLFF.

This sequence joins TRBV27 and TRBJ1-4; D is possibly TRBD1 (6 bases). The CDR3 is made up of 13 amino acids. Per germline, CDR1 MNHEY and CDR2 SMNVEV (reference sequence). The V and J ends lost 8 bases and 10 bases respectively, with 17 bases between them. CDR3: CASRNLGDIKLFF. The CDR3 DNA sequence: TGTGCCAGCCGTAACTTAGGGGACATAAAACTGTTTTTT.